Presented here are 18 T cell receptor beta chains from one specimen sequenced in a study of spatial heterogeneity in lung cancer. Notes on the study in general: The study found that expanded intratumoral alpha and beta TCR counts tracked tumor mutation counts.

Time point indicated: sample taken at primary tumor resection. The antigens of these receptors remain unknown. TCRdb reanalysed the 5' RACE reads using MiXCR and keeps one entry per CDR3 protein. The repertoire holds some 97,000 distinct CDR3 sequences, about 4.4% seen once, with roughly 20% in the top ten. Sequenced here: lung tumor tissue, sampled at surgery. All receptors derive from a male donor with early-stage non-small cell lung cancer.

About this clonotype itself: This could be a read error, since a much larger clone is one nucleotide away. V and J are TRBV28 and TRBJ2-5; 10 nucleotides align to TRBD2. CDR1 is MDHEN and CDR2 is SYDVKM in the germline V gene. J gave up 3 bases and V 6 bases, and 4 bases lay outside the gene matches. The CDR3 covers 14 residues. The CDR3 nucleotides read TGTGCCAGCAGCCACGGACTAGCGGAAGAGACCCAGTACTTC. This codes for CASSHGLAEETQYF. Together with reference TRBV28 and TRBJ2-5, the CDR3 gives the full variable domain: DVKVTQSSRYLVKRTGEKVFLECVQDMDHENMFWYRQDPGLGLRLIYFSYDVKMKEKGDIPEGYSVSREKKERFSLILESASTNQTSMYLCASSHGLAEETQYFGPGTRLLVL.

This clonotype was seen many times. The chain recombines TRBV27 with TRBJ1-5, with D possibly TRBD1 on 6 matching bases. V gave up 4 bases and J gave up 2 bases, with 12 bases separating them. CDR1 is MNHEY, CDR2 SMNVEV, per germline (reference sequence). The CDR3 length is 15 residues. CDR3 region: CASSSLQGRNQPQHF. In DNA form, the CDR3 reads TGTGCCAGCAGTTCCTTGCAGGGGCGCAATCAGCCCCAGCATTTT.

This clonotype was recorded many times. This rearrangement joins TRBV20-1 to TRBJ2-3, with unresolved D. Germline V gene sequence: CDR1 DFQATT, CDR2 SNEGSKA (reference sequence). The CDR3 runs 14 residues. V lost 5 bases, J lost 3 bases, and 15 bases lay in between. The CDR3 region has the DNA TGCAGTGCTGGGAACCTCGATCGGACAGATACGCAGTATTTT. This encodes CSAGNLDRTDTQYF.

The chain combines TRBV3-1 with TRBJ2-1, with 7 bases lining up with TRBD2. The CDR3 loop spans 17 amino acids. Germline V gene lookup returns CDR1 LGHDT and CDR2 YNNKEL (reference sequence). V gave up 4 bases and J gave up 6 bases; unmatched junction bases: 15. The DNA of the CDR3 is TGTGCCAGCAGCCGCTCCGCGGGGGTGAGCGATTCCAATGAGCAGTTCTTC. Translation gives CASSRSAGVSDSNEQFF.

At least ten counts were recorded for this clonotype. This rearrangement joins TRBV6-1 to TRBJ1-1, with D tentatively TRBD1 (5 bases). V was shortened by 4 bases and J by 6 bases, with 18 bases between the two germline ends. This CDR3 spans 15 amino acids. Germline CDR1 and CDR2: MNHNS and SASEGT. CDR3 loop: CASSVTNQGRPEAFF. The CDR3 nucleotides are TGTGCCAGCAGTGTTACGAACCAGGGTCGCCCTGAAGCTTTCTTT.

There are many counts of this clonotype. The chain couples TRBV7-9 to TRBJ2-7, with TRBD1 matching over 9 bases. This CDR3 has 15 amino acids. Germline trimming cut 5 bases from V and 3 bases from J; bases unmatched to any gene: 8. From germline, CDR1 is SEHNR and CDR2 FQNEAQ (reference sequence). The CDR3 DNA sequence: TGTGCCAGCAGCCTTGCCGGGACAGGGAGCTACGAGCAGTACTTC. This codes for CASSLAGTGSYEQYF.

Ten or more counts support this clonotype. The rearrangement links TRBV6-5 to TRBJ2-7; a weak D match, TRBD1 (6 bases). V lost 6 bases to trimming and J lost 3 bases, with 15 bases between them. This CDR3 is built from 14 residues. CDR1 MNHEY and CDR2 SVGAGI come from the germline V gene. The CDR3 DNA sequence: TGTGCCAGCAGGCCAACAGGGATTCTCTACGAGCAGTACTTC. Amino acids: CASRPTGILYEQYF.

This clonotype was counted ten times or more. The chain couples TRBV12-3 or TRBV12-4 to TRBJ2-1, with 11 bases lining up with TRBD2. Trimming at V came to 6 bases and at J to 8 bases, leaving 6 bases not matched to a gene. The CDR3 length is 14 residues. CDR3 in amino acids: CASRISGRAHEQFF. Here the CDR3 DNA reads TGTGCCAGCAGAATTAGCGGGAGGGCCCATGAGCAGTTCTTC.

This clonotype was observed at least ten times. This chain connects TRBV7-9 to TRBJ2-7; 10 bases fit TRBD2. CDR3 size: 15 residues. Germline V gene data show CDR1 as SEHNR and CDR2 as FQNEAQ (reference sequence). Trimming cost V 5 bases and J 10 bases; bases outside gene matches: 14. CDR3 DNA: TGTGCCAGCAGCAACCCAATGGGGCTAGCGGGAGTTCAGTACTTC. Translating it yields CASSNPMGLAGVQYF.

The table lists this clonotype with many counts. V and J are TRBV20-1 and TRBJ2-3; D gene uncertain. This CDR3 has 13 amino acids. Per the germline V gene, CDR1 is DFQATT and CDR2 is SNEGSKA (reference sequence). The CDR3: CSAVNWVLDTQYF. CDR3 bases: TGCAGCGCCGTAAATTGGGTTCTGGATACGCAGTATTTT.

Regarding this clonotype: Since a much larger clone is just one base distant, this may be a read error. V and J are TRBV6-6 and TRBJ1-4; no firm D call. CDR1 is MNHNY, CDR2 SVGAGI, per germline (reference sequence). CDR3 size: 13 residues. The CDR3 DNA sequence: TGTGACAGCACTACCGGGCCTCAGGAAAAACTGTTTTTT. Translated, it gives CDSTTGPQEKLFF.

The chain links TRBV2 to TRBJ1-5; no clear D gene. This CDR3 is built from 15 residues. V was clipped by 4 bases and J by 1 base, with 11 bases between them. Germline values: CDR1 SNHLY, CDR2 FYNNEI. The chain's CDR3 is CASSGIELSNQPQHF. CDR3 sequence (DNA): TGTGCCAGCAGTGGAATAGAATTAAGCAATCAGCCCCAGCATTTT.

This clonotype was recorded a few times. CDR3: CASSAVTRFEETQYF. CDR3 DNA sequence: TGTGCCAGCAGTGCCGTCACCCGCTTCGAAGAGACCCAGTACTTC. J is TRBJ2-5 and V is TRBV2; no reliable D call. The V gene's germline CDR1 is SNHLY and CDR2 FYNNEI. The CDR3 totals 15 residues. Trimming shortened V by 4 bases and J by 3 bases, and 15 bases separated the two germline ends.

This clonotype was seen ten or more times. As DNA, the CDR3 is TGTGCCAGTCAACGGGGGATCTCGGGGAACACTGAAGCTTTCTTT. Its protein is CASQRGISGNTEAFF. The V and J genes are TRBV6-1 and TRBJ1-1, with D maybe TRBD1 (5 bases). The CDR3 consists of 15 residues. Trimming removed 9 bases at V and 1 base at J, with 18 bases between. Germline V CDR1 and CDR2: MNHNS, SASEGT.

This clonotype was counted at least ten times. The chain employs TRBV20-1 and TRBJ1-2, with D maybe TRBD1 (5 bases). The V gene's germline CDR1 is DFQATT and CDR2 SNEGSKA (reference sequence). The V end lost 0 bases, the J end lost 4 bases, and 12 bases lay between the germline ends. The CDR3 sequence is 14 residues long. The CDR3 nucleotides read TGCAGTGCTAGAGATTTCAACAGGAGCTATGGCTACACCTTC. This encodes CSARDFNRSYGYTF.

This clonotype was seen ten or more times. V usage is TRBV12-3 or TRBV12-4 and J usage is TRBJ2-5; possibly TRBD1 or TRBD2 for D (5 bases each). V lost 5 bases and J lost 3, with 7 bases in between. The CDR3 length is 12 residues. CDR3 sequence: CASSGTEETQYF. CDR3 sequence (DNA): TGTGCCAGCAGTGGGACGGAAGAGACCCAGTACTTC.

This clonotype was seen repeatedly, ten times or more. CDR3 coding DNA: TGCAGTGCCACCAAATACAGGGTTGGATACAATGAGCAGTTCTTC. This encodes CSATKYRVGYNEQFF. The chain joins TRBV20-1 to TRBJ2-1; D is perhaps TRBD1 (6 bases). Trimming stripped 6 bases from V and 4 bases from J, with 19 bases between. Germline V lookup: CDR1 DFQATT, CDR2 SNEGSKA (reference sequence). This CDR3 is built from 15 residues.

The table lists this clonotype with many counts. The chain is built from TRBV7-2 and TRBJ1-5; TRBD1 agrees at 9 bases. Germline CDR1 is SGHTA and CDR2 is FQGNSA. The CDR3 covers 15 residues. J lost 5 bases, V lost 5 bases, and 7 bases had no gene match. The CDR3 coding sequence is TGTGCCAGCAGCCAGGGACAGGGATACGATCAGCCCCAGCATTTT. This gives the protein CASSQGQGYDQPQHF.